The 29 T cell receptor beta chains below come from one sample, sequenced in a study of human T cells and chemical hapten exposure. Documented time point: pre-sensitization, week 0. Treatment indicated: therapeutic diphenylcyclopropenone sensitization with weekly scalp DPC. TCRdb fed the RACE reads into MiXCR, producing one record per CDR3 protein. The sample includes fewer than 150,000 distinct CDR3 sequences, approximately 12% of them seen just once. The material sequenced was whole blood, taken in connection with sensitization to the hapten diphenylcyclopropenone (DPC). The receptors come from a young woman with alopecia areata. Some clones in this sample may be carry-over from other donors' samples.

This clonotype has only a few counts. The chain couples TRBV6-2 or TRBV6-3 to TRBJ1-1, with D possibly matching TRBD1 (5 bases). This CDR3 region has 15 residues. Trimming took 1 base from V and 8 from J, leaving 17 bases between them. Per the germline V gene, CDR1 is MNHEY and CDR2 is SVGEGT. CDR3 DNA sequence: TGTGCCAGCAGTTACTATAACGGGGGGGATTACGAAGCTTTCTTT. It is translated as CASSYYNGGDYEAFF.

This clonotype was seen a handful of times. The CDR3: CASTRTVNQPQHF. In DNA form, the CDR3 reads TGTGCCAGCACTCGGACAGTCAATCAGCCCCAGCATTTT. The chain employs TRBV2 and TRBJ1-5; the D gene is possibly TRBD1 (6 bases). The CDR3 contains 13 residues. CDR1 SNHLY and CDR2 FYNNEI come from the germline V gene. V lost 7 bases and J lost 3, with 10 bases in between.

The chain combines TRBV3-1 with TRBJ1-1; the D is unclear. The CDR3 runs to 15 residues. Germline CDR1 is LGHDT and CDR2 is YNNKEL (reference sequence). The ends were cut back, 0 bases at V and 1 base at J, with 9 bases in the middle. DNA of the CDR3: TGTGCCAGCAGCCAAGACGAACGGGGGAACACTGAAGCTTTCTTT. It specifies CASSQDERGNTEAFF.

The chain combines TRBV11-3 with TRBJ2-1; 7 bases are a match to TRBD1. This CDR3 region has 14 residues. Per germline, CDR1 SGHNT and CDR2 YENEEA. V lost 5 bases and J lost 2; bases outside the gene matches: 3. The CDR3 nucleotides read TGTGCCAGCAGCCGACAGGGAACCTACAATGAGCAGTTCTTC. Translated, it gives CASSRQGTYNEQFF.

This clonotype has ten or more counts. This chain connects TRBV7-9 to TRBJ2-7, with 7 bases that match TRBD1. Looked up from germline, CDR1 is SEHNR and CDR2 is FQNEAQ (reference sequence). After removal of 5 bases from V and 0 bases from J, the junction contained 10 bases not matched to a gene. This CDR3 has 16 residues. CDR3 sequence (DNA): TGTGCCAGCAGCCCCCCAGAAGGGACAGACTCCTACGAGCAGTACTTC. The encoded protein is CASSPPEGTDSYEQYF.

The chain employs TRBV14 and TRBJ2-1; D remains unclear. CDR3 length: 15 amino acids. Trimming removed 3 bases from V and 0 bases from J, with 9 bases in between. The V gene's germline CDR1 is SGHDN and CDR2 FVKESK. CDR3 bases: TGTGCCAGCAGCCACCAGGTAAACTCCTACAATGAGCAGTTCTTC. It encodes CASSHQVNSYNEQFF.

This clonotype showed up just a few times. The V gene is TRBV6-5, the J gene TRBJ2-2, with D unclear. V was shortened by 3 bases and J by 1 base, with 9 bases between the two germline ends. The germline V gene encodes CDR1 MNHEY and CDR2 SVGAGI. This CDR3 spans 15 amino acids. The chain's CDR3 is CASSYFPRNTGELFF. CDR3 DNA: TGTGCCAGCAGTTATTTCCCCAGGAACACCGGGGAGCTGTTTTTT.

At least ten counts were recorded for this clonotype. V gene TRBV27 combines with J gene TRBJ1-5; 8 bases line up with TRBD1. The CDR3 sequence is 15 residues long. Trimming at V came to 4 bases and at J to 5 bases, leaving 7 bases not matched to a gene. The V gene's germline CDR1 is MNHEY and CDR2 SMNVEV (reference sequence). CDR3 amino acids: CASSSRTGIDQPQHF. In nucleotides, the CDR3 is TGTGCCAGCAGTTCTAGGACAGGGATCGATCAGCCCCAGCATTTT.

Here the CDR3 DNA reads TGTGCCAGCAGTCGCGGGACTAGCGGGGGAGCCGGGGAGCTGTTTTTT. It encodes CASSRGTSGGAGELFF. The chain recombines TRBV27 with TRBJ2-2; TRBD2 aligns across 14 bases. The germline CDR1 and CDR2 sequences are MNHEY and SMNVEV (reference sequence). Germline trimming cut 5 bases from V and 6 bases from J; bases unmatched to any gene: 5. This CDR3 has 16 amino acids.

J is TRBJ2-1 and V is TRBV5-5; D is unclear. The V gene lost 4 bases and the J gene lost 9 bases, with 14 bases spanning the gap. The CDR3 is 13 residues long. Germline values: CDR1 SGHKS, CDR2 YYEKEE (reference sequence). Here the CDR3 DNA reads TGTGCCAGCAGCCAATGGGATCAGGTTGAGCAGTTCTTC. Its translation is CASSQWDQVEQFF.

This chain links TRBV12-3 or TRBV12-4 with TRBJ2-1; D not resolved. CDR3 length: 14 residues. V lost 2 bases to trimming and J lost 6 bases, with 11 bases between them. CDR3 region: CASSLRSWGNEQFF. The CDR3 region has the DNA TGTGCCAGCAGTTTAAGGTCGTGGGGCAATGAGCAGTTCTTC.

This clonotype has more than one count but fewer than ten. The chain is built from TRBV11-2 and TRBJ2-2; 12 bases agree with TRBD2. Trimming at V came to 5 bases and at J to 5 bases, leaving 9 bases not matched to a gene. The CDR3 totals 17 residues. From germline, CDR1 is SGHAT and CDR2 FQNNGV. CDR3 sequence reads: CASSPSPGLAGTGELFF. CDR3 in DNA: TGTGCCAGCAGCCCAAGCCCCGGACTAGCGGGGACCGGGGAGCTGTTTTTT.

The genes are TRBV2 and TRBJ2-7, with D perhaps being TRBD1 or TRBD2 (5 bases each). The CDR3 contains 14 residues. V was pared by 8 bases and J by 3 bases, with 17 bases between. CDR1 and CDR2 from the germline V gene are SNHLY and FYNNEI. CDR3 in amino acids: CASFRRERNYEQYF. The CDR3 DNA reads TGTGCCAGCTTCCGCAGGGAGAGAAACTACGAGCAGTACTTC. The variable domain in full, completed from reference TRBV2 and TRBJ2-7, reads EPEVTQTPSHQVTQMGQEVILRCVPISNHLYFYWYRQILGQKVEFLVSFYNNEISEKSEIFDDQFSVERPDGSNFTLKIRSTKLEDSAMYFCASFRRERNYEQYFGPGTRLTVT.

CDR3 in DNA: TGTGCCAGCACCAACCTGGAGGGGGCAGATACGCAGTATTTT. As protein: CASTNLEGADTQYF. This sequence joins TRBV28 and TRBJ2-3; D assignment may be TRBD1 or TRBD2 (6 bases each). The V end lost 7 bases, the J end lost 4 bases, and 15 bases lay between the germline ends. Germline CDR1 MDHEN, CDR2 SYDVKM. This CDR3 is built from 14 residues.

At least ten counts were recorded for this clonotype. This chain uses TRBV2 with TRBJ2-3; 10 positions agree with TRBD1. V lost 5 bases, J lost 3 bases, and 5 bases stayed unmatched. This CDR3 has 15 amino acids. Germline CDR1 is SNHLY and CDR2 is FYNNEI. CDR3 sequence reads: CASSPGQGLTDTQYF. CDR3 DNA sequence: TGTGCCAGCAGTCCGGGACAGGGGCTTACAGATACGCAGTATTTT.

This rearrangement joins TRBV7-9 to TRBJ2-3; no clear D. The V end lost 2 bases, the J end lost 6 bases, and 15 bases lay between the germline ends. Germline V CDR1 and CDR2: SEHNR, FQNEAQ (reference sequence). The length of the CDR3 is 15 residues. DNA for the CDR3: TGTGCCAGCAGCTTAATTCTGAACGGTTACGATACGCAGTATTTT. Translated, it gives CASSLILNGYDTQYF.

The chain couples TRBV12-3 or TRBV12-4 to TRBJ1-4, with 10 bases lining up with TRBD1. The CDR3 is 13 residues long. V gave up 8 bases and J gave up 8 bases; unmatched junction bases: 5. The CDR3 spells CASRQGASEKLFF. CDR3 coding DNA: TGTGCCAGCCGACAGGGGGCGAGCGAAAAACTGTTTTTT.

This clonotype was observed a single time. The gene calls are TRBV28 and TRBJ1-1; D is perhaps TRBD1 (5 bases). Between the trimmed V and J ends, which lost 5 bases and 3 bases, there was a span of 13 bases. Per the germline V gene, CDR1 is MDHEN and CDR2 is SYDVKM. This CDR3 has 14 amino acids. The chain's CDR3 is CASSAVWGDTEAFF. DNA of the CDR3: TGTGCCAGCAGTGCTGTATGGGGGGACACTGAAGCTTTCTTT.

This clonotype was detected ten times or more. This CDR3 is CASSYSGQGYSNQPQHF. The CDR3 nucleotides read TGTGCCAGCAGTTACTCTGGACAGGGCTATAGCAATCAGCCCCAGCATTTT. The chain joins TRBV6-2 or TRBV6-3 to TRBJ1-5; TRBD1 matches 8 bases. Germline V CDR1 and CDR2: MNHEY, SVGEGT. CDR3 length: 17 amino acids. V lost 0 bases to trimming and J lost 0 bases; unmatched junction nucleotides: 4.

This clonotype was counted a few times. This chain uses TRBV4-1 with TRBJ2-1, with a possible D match to TRBD1 (6 bases). With 7 bases removed from V and 8 bases from J, the gap between germline ends came to 18 bases. Germline V gene data show CDR1 as MGHRA and CDR2 as YSYEKL. The CDR3 is 14 residues long. CDR3 loop: CASKFLQGSDEQFF. The CDR3 DNA sequence: TGCGCCAGCAAGTTTCTACAGGGAAGTGATGAGCAGTTCTTC.

In this sample, this clonotype turned up many times. The chain uses TRBV6-2 or TRBV6-3 and TRBJ1-2; D is perhaps TRBD1 (6 bases). Trimming shortened V by 4 bases and J by 0 bases, and 15 bases separated the two germline ends. The CDR3 is made up of 16 amino acids. CDR1 and CDR2 (germline): MNHEY, SVGEGT. CDR3 protein: CASSSLRTEANYGYTF. The DNA of the CDR3 is TGTGCCAGCAGTTCCCTCCGGACAGAAGCTAACTATGGCTACACCTTC.

The V gene is TRBV29-1, the J gene TRBJ2-7; the D is unclear. The CDR3 extends over 13 amino acids. The germline V gene encodes CDR1 SQVTM and CDR2 ANQGSEA. V lost 0 bases and J 2 bases, leaving 8 bases between the germline ends. The CDR3 loop reads CSVEDRSTYEQYF. CDR3 sequence (DNA): TGCAGCGTTGAAGATCGGAGCACCTACGAGCAGTACTTC.

The chain combines TRBV7-2 with TRBJ1-6; 7 bases line up with TRBD1. The V segment lost 5 bases and the J segment 4 bases; nucleotides outside the gene matches: 5. This CDR3 has 15 amino acids. Per germline, CDR1 SGHTA and CDR2 FQGNSA. The CDR3 DNA follows: TGTGCCAGCAGCGTACGGGACAGTTATAATTCACCCCTCCACTTT. This codes for CASSVRDSYNSPLHF.

The chain employs TRBV25-1 and TRBJ2-5; D remains ambiguous. This CDR3 is 12 amino acids long. V dropped 8 bases and J dropped 2 bases, with 9 bases sitting between them. Germline V gene data show CDR1 as MGHDK and CDR2 as SYGVNS. The chain's CDR3 is CASRDGQETQYF. DNA of the CDR3: TGTGCCAGCCGAGATGGGCAAGAGACCCAGTACTTC.

V gene TRBV19 combines with J gene TRBJ2-2, with D maybe TRBD1 (5 bases). The CDR3 spans 15 residues. The germline CDR1 and CDR2 sequences are LNHDA and SQIVND (reference sequence). The V gene lost 5 bases and the J gene lost 6 bases, with 16 bases spanning the gap. The CDR3 is CASSPTPAGSGELFF. In nucleotides, the CDR3 is TGTGCCAGTAGTCCCACCCCGGCAGGGTCCGGGGAGCTGTTTTTT.

This clonotype was counted at least ten times. The chain carries TRBV6-6 and TRBJ2-7, with D hard to call. This CDR3 is built from 10 residues. Germline V lookup: CDR1 MNHNY, CDR2 SVGAGI (reference sequence). Deletions cut 10 bases from V and 6 bases from J, with 10 bases between. CDR3 in DNA: TGTGCCACCGCAGGTCCCGAGCAGTACTTC. Translation gives CATAGPEQYF.

This clonotype was recorded a few times. The chain has TRBV29-1 and TRBJ2-1; 8 positions match TRBD1. J gave up 7 bases and V 7 bases, and 0 bases lay outside the gene matches. Germline CDR1 is SQVTM and CDR2 is ANQGSEA. The CDR3 spans 10 residues. The CDR3 is CSGTGNEQFF. CDR3 bases: TGCAGCGGGACAGGGAATGAGCAGTTCTTC.

This clonotype turned up a few times. The CDR3 DNA reads as TGTGCCAGCAGCCCGACTAGCGGGGTGCCCTACGAGCAGTACTTC. This codes for CASSPTSGVPYEQYF. The chain couples TRBV7-8 to TRBJ2-7, with 11 bases aligning to TRBD2. The V segment lost 5 bases and the J segment 2 bases; nucleotides outside the gene matches: 5. CDR3 size: 15 residues. The germline V gene has CDR1 SGHVS and CDR2 FQNEAQ.

J is TRBJ2-3 and V is TRBV2, with 15 bases aligning to TRBD2. The germline gives CDR1 SNHLY, CDR2 FYNNEI. Unmatched junction bases numbered 7, after V lost 4 bases and J lost 2 bases. This CDR3 has 18 residues. This CDR3 reads CASSVSGLAGGATDTQYF. The CDR3 nucleotides read TGTGCCAGCAGTGTGTCGGGACTAGCGGGGGGCGCCACAGATACGCAGTATTTT.